This T cell receptor beta chain was recorded in a study of T cells in Graves' hyperthyroidism and ophthalmopathy. Whole-study context: Blood from the periphery was taken at initial diagnosis, before any treatment. Study outcomes and limitations: In the blood, most expanded thyroid clonotypes above 0.001 appeared as well. Before onset, by a median of around six months, the model predicted ophthalmopathy.

Germline V gene sequence: CDR1 MNHNS, CDR2 SASEGT. The trim removed 6 bases at V and 5 bases at J, leaving 6 bases unmatched. The CDR3 contains 13 residues. In its sample, this clonotype was seen a few times. Its antigen remains unknown. Under 3 months was the duration of disease in ophthalmopathy patients, who also had a Clinical Activity Score of at least 3 and a NOSPECS grade of at least 4. Amplified TCR beta CDR3 regions derived from RNA transcripts. Researchers ran a first-round RT-PCR on the TCR CDR3 using the HTBI primer set. From the multiplex PCR reads, TCRdb called clonotypes with MiXCR, one entry per CDR3 protein. Seen here are around 350,000 distinct CDR3 sequences, roughly 15% observed once, and the top ten hold 15% to 20%.

The chain carries TRBV6-1 and TRBJ1-2, with 7 bases fitting TRBD1. This clonotype was obtained from a woman aged 25 to 39 with Graves' ophthalmopathy. Input material: blood. In DNA form, the CDR3 reads TGTGCCAGCAGGACCCGGGACAGTTATGGCTACACCTTC. It codes for CASRTRDSYGYTF.